The rows below give T cell receptor beta chains drawn from one sample of a study of human T cells and chemical hapten exposure. TCRdb re-derived calls from the 5' RACE reads in MiXCR, one entry per CDR3 protein. Here the sample spans approximately 81,000 distinct CDR3 sequences, 6% to 8.5% being singletons. Receptors originate from a male donor in good health. CDR3s include the opening cysteine and the closing phenylalanine or tryptophan. Each record gives: J gene, V gene, clone size, D gene, CDR3 protein, CDR3 DNA. D genes are given only for firm matches. Part of the rows lack a size; the others show once, few, many or a class for expanded clones.

>TRBJ1-1|TRBV20-1|.|.
CSAPRHGVGTEAFF
TGCAGTGCTCCTAGACACGGTGTGGGCACTGAAGCTTTCTTT
>TRBJ2-3|TRBV7-2|few|.
CASSLTGPSTDTQYF
TGTGCCAGCAGCTTAACTGGACCTAGCACAGATACGCAGTATTTT
>TRBJ2-7|TRBV2|many|TRBD1
CASRGQSWEQYF
TGTGCCAGCAGGGGACAGAGCTGGGAGCAGTACTTC
>TRBJ2-3|TRBV7-9|many|.
CASSLIFSGYRTDTQYF
TGTGCCAGCAGCTTAATTTTCAGCGGGTACCGCACAGATACGCAGTATTTT
>TRBJ2-1|TRBV27|many|.
CASRSINSYNEQFF
TGTGCCAGCCGATCGATAAACTCCTACAATGAGCAGTTCTTC
>TRBJ2-7|TRBV7-2|.|TRBD1
CASSLGGGQYEQYF
TGTGCCAGCAGCTTAGGAGGGGGACAGTACGAGCAGTACTTC
>TRBJ2-1|TRBV4-2|many|.
CASSQGDSISYNEQFF
TGTGCCAGCAGCCAAGGGGACTCTATCTCCTACAATGAGCAGTTCTTC
>TRBJ2-5|TRBV12-3/TRBV12-4|many|.
CASSPEVQETQYF
TGTGCCAGCAGTCCCGAGGTCCAAGAGACCCAGTACTTC
>TRBJ1-1|TRBV7-9|few|.
CASRGGVDTEAFF
TGTGCCAGCAGGGGAGGGGTTGACACTGAAGCTTTCTTT
>TRBJ1-2|TRBV29-1|few|.
CSVEDRGTGRSSPGYGYTF
TGCAGCGTTGAAGATCGGGGAACAGGGAGGAGTTCCCCCGGCTATGGCTACACCTTC
>TRBJ2-3|TRBV25-1|.|TRBD2
CATSVAGRDTQYF
TGTGCTACATCAGTAGCGGGGAGAGATACGCAGTATTTT
>TRBJ1-5|TRBV10-3|few|.
CAISADNQPQHF
TGTGCCATCAGCGCTGATAATCAGCCCCAGCATTTT
>TRBJ1-1|TRBV7-2|many|.
CASSPNLANTEAFF
TGTGCCAGCAGCCCGAATTTAGCGAACACTGAAGCTTTCTTT
>TRBJ2-1|TRBV19|few|TRBD2
CASSITSAAQRSYNEQFF
TGTGCCAGTAGTATAACTAGCGCCGCACAACGCTCCTACAATGAGCAGTTCTTC
>TRBJ1-4|TRBV4-1|.|.
CASSQDGWTATNEKLFF
TGCGCCAGCAGCCAAGACGGTTGGACGGCAACTAATGAAAAACTGTTTTTT
>TRBJ1-5|TRBV27|.|.
CASSFGVSNQPQHF
TGTGCCAGCAGTTTTGGGGTTAGCAATCAGCCCCAGCATTTT
>TRBJ1-4|TRBV7-9|many|.
CASSLADGLATNEKLFF
TGTGCCAGCAGCTTAGCAGACGGTCTTGCAACTAATGAAAAACTGTTTTTT
>TRBJ2-5|TRBV25-1|few|.
CASSGLQETQYF
TGTGCCAGCAGTGGCCTCCAAGAGACCCAGTACTTC
>TRBJ2-3|TRBV5-6|many|TRBD1
CASSTGTAPVF
TGTGCCAGCAGCACCGGGACAGCCCCCGTTTTT
>TRBJ2-7|TRBV12-3/TRBV12-4|.|TRBD1
CASSQDGTVNLYEQYF
TGTGCCAGCAGCCAAGACGGGACAGTTAACCTCTACGAGCAGTACTTC
>TRBJ2-2|TRBV7-2|many|.
CASSSMGGGGELFF
TGTGCCAGCAGCTCCATGGGGGGCGGCGGGGAGCTGTTTTTT
>TRBJ2-5|TRBV29-1|many|TRBD2
CSVLTSGGAKETQYF
TGCAGCGTCCTGACTAGCGGGGGGGCCAAAGAGACCCAGTACTTC
>TRBJ2-3|TRBV4-3|.|TRBD2
CASSQGRAGETDTQYF
TGCGCCAGCAGCCAAGGCCGAGCGGGGGAGACAGATACGCAGTATTTT
>TRBJ2-3|TRBV11-1|few|.
CASSPLNTQYF
TGTGCCAGCAGCCCCCTGAATACGCAGTATTTT
>TRBJ1-1|TRBV20-1|.|.
CSARRGAGSFNTEAFF
TGCAGTGCTAGACGGGGGGCCGGGAGTTTTAACACTGAAGCTTTCTTT
>TRBJ1-1|TRBV6-2/TRBV6-3|many|.
CASSYAQGIWNTEAFF
TGTGCCAGCAGCTACGCCCAGGGGATTTGGAACACTGAAGCTTTCTTT
>TRBJ2-1|TRBV4-3|few|.
CASSQGSLATYNEQFF
TGCGCCAGCAGCCAAGGCTCACTAGCTACCTACAATGAGCAGTTCTTC
>TRBJ1-2|TRBV5-5|few|.
CASSLRLQQGEEKGYTF
TGTGCCAGCAGCTTGCGTCTTCAACAGGGCGAGGAGAAGGGCTACACCTTC
>TRBJ2-7|TRBV7-2|.|.
CASSSLPSSYEQYF
TGTGCCAGCAGCTCACTCCCCTCCAGCTACGAGCAGTACTTC
>TRBJ2-7|TRBV27|many|.
CASSFRGSEQYF
TGTGCCAGCAGTTTCCGGGGGTCCGAGCAGTACTTC
>TRBJ2-5|TRBV12-5|many|TRBD1
CASGHPGQQETQYF
TGTGCTAGTGGTCATCCGGGACAGCAAGAGACCCAGTACTTC